Presented here are 26 T cell receptor beta chains from one specimen sequenced in a study of blood T cell repertoires in COVID-19. TCRdb keeps only in-frame clones here, not all; method: immunoSEQ multiplex PCR. The data contain approximately 210,000 clones, less than 90% of them singletons. Sequencing input: peripheral blood. The receptor set was obtained from an elderly woman with COVID-19, enrolled during active disease.

The J gene is TRBJ1-5, the V gene TRBV27; no firm D call. Germline V gene lookup returns CDR1 MNHEY and CDR2 SMNVEV (reference sequence). This CDR3 has 14 residues. V was clipped by 3 bases and J by 10 bases, with 16 bases between them. DNA for the CDR3: TGTGCCAGCAGTTTTTCCGGGTTTAGTAATCCCCAGCATTTT. Translation gives CASSFSGFSNPQHF.

V and J are TRBV10-3 and TRBJ2-3; D remains unclear. Germline V lookup: CDR1 ENHRY, CDR2 SYGVKD. The CDR3 has 14 amino acids. Trimming stripped 2 bases from V and 6 bases from J, with 12 bases between. The CDR3 is CAISEGQLWDTQYF. The CDR3 DNA sequence: TGTGCCATCAGTGAGGGGCAGCTATGGGATACGCAGTATTTT.

This chain connects TRBV7-7 to TRBJ2-1; tentatively, D is TRBD1 (5 bases). V was trimmed by 3 bases and J by 7 bases, leaving 16 bases between them. CDR1 and CDR2 from the germline V gene are SSHAT and FNYEAQ (reference sequence). The CDR3 extends over 15 amino acids. The CDR3 sequence is CASSLGPPPTNEQFF. The CDR3 bases are TGTGCCAGCAGCTTGGGGCCTCCTCCTACGAATGAGCAGTTCTTC.

This chain connects TRBV2 to TRBJ1-5; the D gene is possibly TRBD1 (6 bases). With 1 base removed from V and 4 bases from J, the gap between germline ends came to 11 bases. The CDR3 covers 15 residues. Germline values: CDR1 SNHLY, CDR2 FYNNEI. The CDR3, as DNA: TGTGCCAGCAGTGAAGACGGACAGCGAAATCAGCCCCAGCATTTT. It is translated as CASSEDGQRNQPQHF.

The CDR3 DNA reads as TGTGCCAGCAGCTCGAGGGGTAGCGGGGGGGCCGCAGAGACCCAGTACTTC. Its protein product is CASSSRGSGGAAETQYF. The chain has TRBV7-9 and TRBJ2-5; TRBD2 agrees at 11 bases. The CDR3 has 17 amino acids. Trimming removed 4 bases from V and 4 bases from J; junction bases left unmatched: 11. In germline, CDR1 is SEHNR, CDR2 FQNEAQ (reference sequence).

The chain combines TRBV27 with TRBJ1-4; D is perhaps TRBD1 (5 bases). CDR1 is MNHEY and CDR2 is SMNVEV in the germline V gene (reference sequence). Trimming took off 2 bases at V and 7 bases at J, with 11 bases between the two ends. CDR3 size: 14 residues. This chain's CDR3 is CASSLTGVGEKLFF. DNA for the CDR3: TGTGCCAGCAGTTTAACGGGGGTTGGTGAAAAACTGTTTTTT.

A few counts support this clone. J is TRBJ1-5 and V is TRBV7-2; no definite D call. This CDR3 comprises 16 residues. CDR1 SGHTA and CDR2 FQGNSA come from the germline V gene. Trimming took off 2 bases at V and 1 base at J, with 12 bases between the two ends. CDR3 region: CASSLIAGLSNQPQHF. CDR3 DNA: TGTGCCAGCAGCTTAATTGCGGGTTTAAGCAATCAGCCCCAGCATTTT.

This chain links TRBV27 with TRBJ1-3; D may be TRBD1 (6 bases). This CDR3 contains 16 residues. The germline V and J ends were trimmed by 6 bases and 0 bases, with 15 bases remaining between them. Germline CDR1 MNHEY, CDR2 SMNVEV (reference sequence). Here the CDR3 DNA reads TGTGCCAGCAGCTCAAACAGGGAGCTCTCTGGAAACACCATATATTTT. This sequence encodes CASSSNRELSGNTIYF.

This sequence joins TRBV3-1 (or the pseudogene TRBV3-2) and TRBJ2-1; D perhaps matches TRBD1 (5 bases). This CDR3 contains 14 residues. Germline V gene data show CDR1 as LGHDT and CDR2 as YNNKEL (reference sequence). With 4 bases removed from V and 5 bases from J, the gap between germline ends came to 12 bases. CDR3: CASSRGQVHNEQFF. CDR3 DNA sequence: TGTGCCAGCAGCCGGGGCCAGGTTCACAATGAGCAGTTCTTC.

The chain carries TRBV4-3 and TRBJ2-2; D possibly corresponds to TRBD2 (5 bases). The CDR3 totals 16 residues. The germline V gene has CDR1 LGHNA and CDR2 YSLEER. V was cut by 1 base and J by 3 bases, with 12 bases left in between. CDR3 nucleotides: TGCGCCAGCAGCCAAGCCGGGGTTGTTTACACCGGGGAGCTGTTTTTT. Amino acids: CASSQAGVVYTGELFF.

V and J are TRBV6-5 and TRBJ2-1, with TRBD2 identical over 10 bases. V shed 6 bases and J 9 bases; nucleotides not matched to a gene: 5. The CDR3 sequence is 13 residues long. Per germline, CDR1 MNHEY and CDR2 SVGAGI. The CDR3 region is CASRLAGEGEQFF. The CDR3 DNA follows: TGTGCCAGCAGGCTAGCGGGGGAAGGTGAGCAGTTCTTC.

The V call is TRBV18, the J call TRBJ1-1; 7 positions match TRBD1. CDR1 is KGHSH, CDR2 LQKENI, per germline. The CDR3 runs 14 residues. V shed 3 bases and J 6 bases; nucleotides not matched to a gene: 7. The CDR3 is CASSPLTGIPEAFF. The CDR3 DNA sequence: TGTGCCAGCTCACCTCTGACAGGGATCCCTGAAGCTTTCTTT.

The chain couples TRBV19 to TRBJ1-3; no reliable D call. The germline V gene encodes CDR1 LNHDA and CDR2 SQIVND (reference sequence). The CDR3 spans 15 residues. V was trimmed by 1 base and J by 0 bases, leaving 7 bases between them. The CDR3 DNA is TGTGCCAGTAGTATAGGTCTTAGCTCTGGAAACACCATATATTTT. As protein: CASSIGLSSGNTIYF.

This chain joins TRBV4-1 and TRBJ2-1; 8 nucleotides line up with TRBD2. Germline loops: CDR1 MGHRA, CDR2 YSYEKL. V trimming: 0 bases; J trimming: 9 bases; junction bases outside the gene matches: 10. CDR3 length: 16 amino acids. CDR3 region: CASSQEAGGAGGEQFF. CDR3 coding DNA: TGCGCCAGCAGCCAAGAAGCCGGGGGGGCGGGCGGTGAGCAGTTCTTC.

This clone has only a few counts. The gene calls are TRBV18 and TRBJ1-1; TRBD1 agrees at 7 bases. The CDR3 sequence is 13 residues long. Germline lookup yields CDR1 KGHSH and CDR2 LQKENI. With V trimmed by 3 bases and J by 7 bases, 5 bases remained unmatched. The CDR3 coding sequence is TGTGCCAGCTCACCTGGGGACAGCCGTGAAGCTTTCTTT. It translates to CASSPGDSREAFF.

This chain uses TRBV28 with TRBJ1-2; D unclear. This CDR3 comprises 10 residues. CDR1 is MDHEN and CDR2 is SYDVKM in the germline V gene. V dropped 6 bases and J dropped 4 bases, with 3 bases sitting between them. CDR3 sequence (DNA): TGTGCCAGCAGCCGCTATGGCTACACCTTC. This translates into CASSRYGYTF.

The chain joins TRBV7-2 to TRBJ1-4, with a weak D call TRBD1 (6 bases). The CDR3 contains 15 residues. Germline CDR1 is SGHTA and CDR2 is FQGNSA. Deletions cut 4 bases from V and 8 bases from J, with 17 bases between. CDR3 amino acids: CASSYIVGGREKLFF. DNA of the CDR3: TGTGCCAGCAGCTATATAGTAGGGGGACGGGAAAAACTGTTTTTT.

The V and J genes are TRBV3-1 (or the pseudogene TRBV3-2) and TRBJ2-4; D is unresolved. CDR1 is LGHDT and CDR2 is YNNKEL in the germline V gene (reference sequence). The V end was cut by 0 bases, the J end by 6 bases, with 6 bases between. The CDR3 spans 13 residues. The CDR3 nucleotides read TGTGCCAGCAGCCAAGAGCCTAGAAACATTCAGTACTTC. Its protein is CASSQEPRNIQYF.

V gene TRBV19 combines with J gene TRBJ1-2, with TRBD1 matching over 8 bases. After removal of 4 bases from V and 4 bases from J, the junction contained 8 bases not matched to a gene. The germline gives CDR1 LNHDA, CDR2 SQIVND (reference sequence). The CDR3 runs to 15 residues. The CDR3 region has the DNA TGTGCCAGTAGTAGCCCAGGGGGCGCTGGCTATGGCTACACCTTC. It is translated as CASSSPGGAGYGYTF.

The V and J genes are TRBV3-1 (or the pseudogene TRBV3-2) and TRBJ2-6, with TRBD1 matching over 8 bases. V lost 6 bases to trimming and J lost 0 bases; unmatched junction nucleotides: 4. CDR1 and CDR2 (germline): LGHDT, YNNKEL (reference sequence). This CDR3 region has 16 residues. In nucleotides, the CDR3 is TGTGCCAGCAGTCAGGGGGCGAACTCTGGGGCCAACGTCCTGACTTTC. Protein product: CASSQGANSGANVLTF.

This chain links TRBV11-3 with TRBJ1-1; no firm D call. V shed 1 base and J shed 8 bases, with 11 bases lying between them. Germline-derived CDR1 and CDR2 are SGHNT and YENEEA. The CDR3 totals 13 residues. CDR3 region: CASSLGVGSEAFF. DNA of the CDR3: TGTGCCAGCAGCTTAGGTGTGGGCAGCGAAGCTTTCTTT.

V and J are TRBV6-5 and TRBJ2-5, with no clear D. The CDR3 contains 14 residues. V dropped 6 bases and J dropped 2 bases, with 13 bases sitting between them. CDR1 and CDR2 from the germline V gene are MNHEY and SVGAGI. The CDR3 here is CASRGTVPQETQYF. The CDR3, as DNA: TGTGCCAGCAGAGGAACAGTACCTCAAGAGACCCAGTACTTC.

CDR3: CASSAPDRGTGNTIYF. The CDR3 nucleotides read TGTGCCAGTAGTGCTCCGGACAGGGGAACTGGAAACACCATATATTTT. V and J are TRBV19 and TRBJ1-3; 9 bases map to TRBD1. Germline trimming cut 5 bases from V and 2 bases from J; bases unmatched to any gene: 7. Germline V gene sequence: CDR1 LNHDA, CDR2 SQIVND (reference sequence). The CDR3 length is 16 residues.

V gene TRBV6-6 combines with J gene TRBJ1-1; D gene unclear. This CDR3 has 12 amino acids. CDR1 and CDR2 (germline): MNHNY, SVGAGI (reference sequence). The V and J ends lost 6 bases and 1 base respectively, with 6 bases between them. CDR3 coding DNA: TGTGCCAGCAGACGACGGAACACTGAAGCTTTCTTT. Translating it yields CASRRRNTEAFF.

The V call is TRBV7-2, the J call TRBJ1-1, with D hard to call. This CDR3 has 14 residues. Trimming removed 0 bases at V and 0 bases at J, with 5 bases between. CDR1 and CDR2 from the germline V gene are SGHTA and FQGNSA. In DNA form, the CDR3 reads TGTGCCAGCAGCTTAGCCACGGTGAACACTGAAGCTTTCTTT. Residues: CASSLATVNTEAFF.

The chain employs TRBV5-1 and TRBJ2-1; 11 nucleotides align to TRBD2. The V gene end was trimmed by 5 bases and the J gene end by 5 bases; junction bases not matched to a gene: 6. The CDR3 has 15 residues. Looked up from germline, CDR1 is SGHRS and CDR2 is YFSETQ. CDR3 coding DNA: TGCGCCAGCAGTCCGCCTAGCGGGGGGCACAATGAGCAGTTCTTC. Encoded protein: CASSPPSGGHNEQFF.